This TCR beta chain was observed in a study of cytomegalovirus exposure and HLA in healthy donors. Turning to the study itself: The study's early data release held roughly 91 million unique TCRs from HLA-typed donors.

The ends were cut back, 4 bases at V and 2 bases at J, with 12 bases in the middle. Germline CDR1 and CDR2: SGDLS and YYNGEE. The CDR3 is 15 amino acids. Each donor was nominally healthy when sampled (though unrecorded immune exposures were likely). The primer mix had 60 Vbeta and 13 Jbeta primers. Method: immunoSEQ multiplex PCR; TCRdb's copy keeps in-frame clones and lacks some. The repertoire has around 100,000 clones, over 75% of them found once; the top ten carry roughly 2.6%. The TCR comes from a woman younger than 35 in good health and CMV-seronegative. What was sequenced was PBMCs. This rearrangement joins TRBV9 to TRBJ2-2; D might be TRBD1 (6 bases). The CDR3 nucleotides read TGTGCCAGCAGCCCCCGGACAGCCAACACCGGGGAGCTGTTTTTT. As protein: CASSPRTANTGELFF.